Listed here is a single T cell receptor (beta chain). The data originate from a study of Ad26.COV2.S vaccination and SARS-CoV-2 variants. For the study at large: The donor belonged to the COV1001 Ad26.COV2.S trial arm. Donor got 5x10^10 or 1x10^11 viral particles of Ad26.COV2.S.

TCRdb's table, derived via immunoSEQ multiplex PCR, lists solely in-frame clones and lacks some. This sample yields fewer than 500,000 clones, of which roughly nine tenths are seen a single time; about 2.4% belongs to the top ten. Regarding treatment: around 19 received Ad26.COV2.S at low or high dose, single or two shots; about five received placebo; per-sample allocation not given. The samples were gathered on day 63 after the first injection of vaccine or placebo. At a Boston site, the person donating was an adult of 18-55 years. This TCR came from a person aged 18-65 years who received the Ad26.COV2.S COVID-19 vaccine or a placebo. The sample in question was peripheral blood, obtained in a trial of Ad26.COV2.S vaccine versus placebo.

The CDR3 DNA reads TGTGCCAGCAGTCCCGTAATAACTGGGGCCAACGTCCTGACTTTC. Protein product: CASSPVITGANVLTF. The rearrangement joins TRBV6-5 to TRBJ2-6; D not certain. Germline V lookup: CDR1 MNHEY, CDR2 SVGAGI. Trimming stripped 5 bases from V and 2 bases from J, with 10 bases between. The CDR3 length is 15 residues.